This T cell receptor beta chain was captured by sequencing in a study of blood T cell repertoires in COVID-19. Germline assignment: CDR1 SGDLS and CDR2 YYNGEE. This CDR3 is built from 16 residues. Unmatched junction bases numbered 3, after V lost 0 bases and J lost 5 bases. The method was immunoSEQ multiplex PCR; TCRdb's version includes in-frame clones alone and lacks a portion of them. This table holds about 270,000 clones, 83% found once. The rearrangement links TRBV9 to TRBJ2-3; 13 positions match TRBD2. Sequenced: peripheral blood. The TCR sequence derives from a woman aged 45-60 years who had recovered from COVID-19. The DNA for the CDR3 is TGTGCCAGCAGCGTAGTGACTAGCGGGGGGATAGATACGCAGTATTTT. It is translated as CASSVVTSGGIDTQYF.